These T cell receptor beta chains were read from a single sample in a study of blood T cell repertoires in COVID-19. Here immunoSEQ multiplex PCR was the method, and the copy in TCRdb shows in-frame clones only, minus some. The table has tens of thousands of clones, 80% to 90% seen once. The sequenced sample consisted of peripheral blood. The receptors derive from a man between 65 and 80 years old with active or convalescent COVID-19. Both conserved end residues are part of each CDR3. A D gene is named only where the DNA matches it firmly. Not all rows give a size; the values are once, few, many and, for expanded clones, a class.

J: TRBJ2-1
length: 17
size: -
D: TRBD2
V: TRBV10-2
CDR3: CAASGTSGTQGGNEQFF
DNA: TGCGCCGCCTCCGGGACTAGCGGGACCCAGGGTGGGAATGAGCAGTTCTTC

J: TRBJ1-5
length: 13
size: -
D: -
V: TRBV24-1
CDR3: CATVRQANQPQHF
DNA: TGTGCCACCGTTAGACAGGCCAATCAGCCCCAGCATTTT

J: TRBJ2-1
length: 17
size: -
D: -
V: TRBV28
CDR3: CASSLWGRGSSYNEQFF
DNA: TGTGCCAGCAGTTTATGGGGCCGGGGGAGCTCCTACAATGAGCAGTTCTTC

J: TRBJ2-2
length: 15
size: few
D: TRBD1
V: TRBV10-1
CDR3: CAGYKTGENTGELFF
DNA: TGCGCCGGCTACAAGACAGGGGAGAACACCGGGGAGCTGTTTTTT

J: TRBJ1-1
length: 11
size: -
D: -
V: TRBV28
CDR3: CASTKRAEAFF
DNA: TGTGCCAGCACTAAGCGGGCTGAAGCTTTCTTT

J: TRBJ2-3
length: 16
size: -
D: TRBD2
V: TRBV11-2
CDR3: CASSFGTTTSTDTQYF
DNA: TGTGCCAGCAGCTTTGGGACTACGACTAGCACAGATACGCAGTATTTT

J: TRBJ1-1
length: 14
size: -
D: -
V: TRBV5-1
CDR3: CASKPPIVTGEAFF
DNA: TGCGCCAGCAAACCACCGATAGTAACAGGGGAAGCTTTCTTT

J: TRBJ1-2
length: 15
size: -
D: TRBD1
V: TRBV7-2
CDR3: CASSYGTETNYGYTF
DNA: TGTGCCAGCAGCTACGGGACAGAAACGAACTATGGCTACACCTTC

J: TRBJ2-7
length: 14
size: -
D: TRBD2
V: TRBV5-4
CDR3: CASSQAGASWEQYF
DNA: TGTGCCAGCAGCCAAGCGGGAGCTTCATGGGAGCAGTACTTC

J: TRBJ1-1
length: 13
size: -
D: TRBD1
V: TRBV10-3
CDR3: CAIRRDRALEAFF
DNA: TGTGCCATCAGAAGGGACAGGGCCCTTGAAGCTTTCTTT

J: TRBJ2-1
length: 11
size: -
D: -
V: TRBV15
CDR3: CATSANNEQFF
DNA: TGTGCCACCAGCGCGAACAATGAGCAGTTCTTC

J: TRBJ1-3
length: 12
size: -
D: TRBD1
V: TRBV30
CDR3: CAWSYGTAPQYF
DNA: TGTGCCTGGAGCTACGGGACAGCGCCCCAATATTTT

J: TRBJ2-7
length: 15
size: -
D: TRBD1
V: TRBV18
CDR3: CASSPPGTGAYEQYF
DNA: TGTGCCAGCTCACCTCCCGGGACAGGGGCCTACGAGCAGTACTTC

J: TRBJ2-3
length: 14
size: -
D: -
V: TRBV2
CDR3: CASKAGSPTDTQYF
DNA: TGTGCCAGCAAGGCGGGATCCCCCACAGATACGCAGTATTTT

J: TRBJ2-2
length: 13
size: -
D: -
V: TRBV7-2
CDR3: CASSYRDTGELFF
DNA: TGTGCCAGCAGCTACAGGGACACCGGGGAGCTGTTTTTT

J: TRBJ1-1
length: 13
size: -
D: TRBD1
V: TRBV4-1
CDR3: CASSRSRGTEAFF
DNA: TGCGCCAGCAGTCGAAGCAGGGGGACTGAAGCTTTCTTT

J: TRBJ2-7
length: 15
size: few
D: -
V: TRBV5-5
CDR3: CASTGKGGISYEQYF
DNA: TGTGCCAGCACTGGGAAAGGGGGAATCTCCTACGAGCAGTACTTC

J: TRBJ1-5
length: 14
size: -
D: -
V: TRBV7-9
CDR3: CASSLQGLGQPQHF
DNA: TGTGCCAGCAGCCTACAGGGCCTCGGGCAGCCCCAGCATTTT

J: TRBJ1-5
length: 14
size: -
D: TRBD1
V: TRBV19
CDR3: CASSIEQGGQPQHF
DNA: TGTGCCAGTAGTATAGAACAGGGGGGTCAGCCCCAGCATTTT

J: TRBJ2-1
length: 19
size: -
D: TRBD2
V: TRBV7-6
CDR3: CASSLLASGTSGSGNEQFF
DNA: TGTGCCAGCAGCTTACTGGCTTCCGGGACTAGCGGGAGTGGCAATGAGCAGTTCTTC

J: TRBJ2-3
length: 15
size: -
D: -
V: TRBV9
CDR3: CASSVGGTTTDTQYF
DNA: TGTGCCAGCAGCGTAGGCGGCACTACCACAGATACGCAGTATTTT

J: TRBJ1-6
length: 15
size: -
D: -
V: TRBV7-6
CDR3: CASSLADNHNSPLHF
DNA: TGTGCCAGCAGCTTAGCCGACAACCATAATTCACCCCTCCACTTT

J: TRBJ1-6
length: 15
size: -
D: TRBD1
V: TRBV28
CDR3: CASRPRTGGLSPLHF
DNA: TGTGCCAGCAGACCCCGAACAGGGGGTTTGTCACCCCTCCACTTT

J: TRBJ1-6
length: 13
size: once
D: TRBD1
V: TRBV5-4
CDR3: CASRGQTNSPLHF
DNA: TGTGCCAGCAGGGGACAGACCAATTCACCCCTCCACTTT

J: TRBJ2-3
length: 16
size: -
D: TRBD2
V: TRBV5-4
CDR3: CASSFSSGRFRDTQYF
DNA: TGTGCCAGCAGCTTCTCTAGCGGGAGGTTTCGTGATACGCAGTATTTT

J: TRBJ1-4
length: 13
size: -
D: -
V: TRBV29-1
CDR3: CSVEGGPDEKLFF
DNA: TGCAGCGTTGAGGGGGGGCCAGATGAAAAACTGTTTTTT

J: TRBJ2-5
length: 16
size: -
D: TRBD2
V: TRBV2
CDR3: CASRGTSGRAQETQYF
DNA: TGTGCCAGCAGGGGGACTAGCGGGAGGGCACAGGAGACCCAGTACTTC

J: TRBJ2-1
length: 13
size: -
D: -
V: TRBV19
CDR3: CASSMFGGGEQFF
DNA: TGTGCCAGTAGTATGTTCGGCGGTGGTGAGCAGTTCTTC

J: TRBJ1-2
length: 13
size: -
D: -
V: TRBV7-3
CDR3: CASSLGPGVGYTF
DNA: TGTGCCAGCAGCTTAGGGCCAGGGGTCGGCTACACCTTC

J: TRBJ1-2
length: 14
size: many
D: -
V: TRBV30
CDR3: CAWRPDSYLYGYTF
DNA: TGTGCCTGGAGACCAGACAGCTATCTCTATGGCTACACCTTC

J: TRBJ1-6
length: 18
size: few
D: -
V: TRBV27
CDR3: CASSLREPGGNYNSPLHF
DNA: TGTGCCAGCAGTTTAAGAGAGCCGGGGGGGAACTATAATTCACCCCTCCACTTT

J: TRBJ2-1
length: 15
size: medium-sized
D: -
V: TRBV27
CDR3: CASSPSLSNYNEQFF
DNA: TGTGCCAGCAGTCCTAGCCTCAGCAACTACAATGAGCAGTTCTTC

J: TRBJ2-2
length: 16
size: -
D: -
V: TRBV3-1/TRBV3-2
CDR3: CASSQARGPTPGELFF
DNA: TGTGCCAGCAGCCAAGCCAGGGGACCGACCCCCGGGGAGCTGTTTTTT

J: TRBJ1-5
length: 13
size: -
D: -
V: TRBV27
CDR3: CASSLGQVQPQHF
DNA: TGTGCCAGCAGTTTGGGGCAAGTCCAGCCCCAGCATTTT

J: TRBJ1-5
length: 17
size: -
D: -
V: TRBV27
CDR3: CASSLRQELYSNQPQHF
DNA: TGTGCCAGCAGTTTACGGCAGGAACTCTATAGCAATCAGCCCCAGCATTTT

J: TRBJ1-5
length: 15
size: -
D: -
V: TRBV30
CDR3: CAWSLAGGGNQPQHF
DNA: TGTGCCTGGAGCCTGGCGGGGGGAGGAAATCAGCCCCAGCATTTT

J: TRBJ1-2
length: 13
size: -
D: -
V: TRBV28
CDR3: CASTSGGNYGYTF
DNA: TGTGCCAGCACCTCGGGGGGTAACTATGGCTACACCTTC

J: TRBJ1-5
length: 16
size: -
D: -
V: TRBV30
CDR3: CAWSHPRTVEGQPQHF
DNA: TGTGCCTGGAGCCACCCCCGGACGGTTGAGGGTCAGCCCCAGCATTTT

J: TRBJ1-1
length: 13
size: -
D: -
V: TRBV9
CDR3: CASSPYPRAEAFF
DNA: TGTGCCAGCAGCCCCTACCCACGGGCTGAAGCTTTCTTT

J: TRBJ2-1
length: 12
size: -
D: -
V: TRBV12-3/TRBV12-4
CDR3: CASSLGGIEQFF
DNA: TGTGCCAGCAGTTTAGGCGGGATTGAGCAGTTCTTC

J: TRBJ2-7
length: 14
size: -
D: -
V: TRBV2
CDR3: CASSGRLASYEQYF
DNA: TGTGCCAGCAGTGGACGGCTAGCCTCCTACGAGCAGTACTTC

J: TRBJ2-5
length: 12
size: once
D: -
V: TRBV15
CDR3: CATSRDLETQYF
DNA: TGTGCCACCAGCAGAGATCTAGAGACCCAGTACTTC

J: TRBJ1-1
length: 15
size: -
D: TRBD1
V: TRBV10-3
CDR3: CAISGGQGVDTEAFF
DNA: TGTGCCATCAGTGGTGGACAGGGTGTCGACACTGAAGCTTTCTTT

J: TRBJ2-2
length: 18
size: -
D: TRBD2
V: TRBV19
CDR3: CASSSGTSGRARFGELFF
DNA: TGTGCCAGTAGTTCCGGGACTAGCGGGAGGGCCAGGTTCGGGGAGCTGTTTTTT

J: TRBJ2-3
length: 13
size: -
D: -
V: TRBV28
CDR3: CASAARAGDTQYF
DNA: TGTGCCAGCGCCGCCCGGGCGGGAGATACGCAGTATTTT

J: TRBJ2-1
length: 15
size: few
D: TRBD2
V: TRBV7-6
CDR3: CASSWTSGGYNEQFF
DNA: TGTGCCAGCAGCTGGACTAGCGGGGGTTACAATGAGCAGTTCTTC

J: TRBJ1-2
length: 14
size: -
D: TRBD1
V: TRBV6-5
CDR3: CASLDRGANYGYTF
DNA: TGTGCCAGCTTGGACAGGGGAGCTAACTATGGCTACACCTTC

J: TRBJ2-1
length: 18
size: -
D: TRBD2
V: TRBV6-4
CDR3: CASSDSSSPSGSYNEQFF
DNA: TGTGCCAGCAGTGACTCCTCATCTCCTAGCGGGAGCTACAATGAGCAGTTCTTC

J: TRBJ2-1
length: 14
size: -
D: TRBD2
V: TRBV7-3
CDR3: CASSSGLAGVEQFF
DNA: TGTGCCAGCAGCTCGGGACTAGCGGGAGTTGAGCAGTTCTTC